Presented here are 18 T cell receptor beta chains from one specimen sequenced in a study of blood T cell repertoires in COVID-19. Method: immunoSEQ multiplex PCR; TCRdb's copy keeps in-frame clones and lacks some. The sample consists of some 27,000 clones, more than 75% of them appearing once. The sequencing input was peripheral blood. These TCRs come from a human donor in a cohort sampled during active COVID-19. The donor label of this sample is uncertain.

The gene calls are TRBV3-1 (or the pseudogene TRBV3-2) and TRBJ2-5, with TRBD2 matching over 10 bases. The V gene's germline CDR1 is LGHDT and CDR2 YNNKEL (reference sequence). The trim removed 2 bases at V and 5 bases at J, leaving 5 bases unmatched. The CDR3 is 15 amino acids. The CDR3 DNA sequence: TGTGCCAGCAGCCAAAGCGGGGGGGCTATGGAGACCCAGTACTTC. Protein: CASSQSGGAMETQYF.

This clone appeared a few times. The V gene is TRBV28, the J gene TRBJ2-1, with D perhaps matching TRBD1 (5 bases). Trimming removed 9 bases from V and 1 base from J, with 13 bases in between. The CDR3 sequence is 14 residues long. In germline, CDR1 is MDHEN, CDR2 SYDVKM. CDR3 sequence reads: CASDQGGSYNEQFF. In DNA, the CDR3 is TGTGCCAGTGATCAGGGTGGGTCCTACAATGAGCAGTTCTTC.

The chain uses TRBV10-2 and TRBJ2-7, with D perhaps TRBD1 (5 bases). V gave up 7 bases and J gave up 2 bases, with 18 bases separating them. Germline CDR1 reads WSHSY; CDR2 reads SAAADI. This CDR3 has 15 residues. CDR3 sequence reads: CASTLGAGLTYEQYF. CDR3 bases: TGCGCCAGCACCCTCGGAGCAGGGCTGACCTACGAGCAGTACTTC.

The chain carries TRBV5-1 and TRBJ2-1; D not resolved. CDR3 length: 16 amino acids. CDR1 and CDR2 from the germline V gene are SGHRS and YFSETQ. V was pared by 0 bases and J by 0 bases, with 10 bases between. CDR3 protein: CASSLAPRSSYNEQFF. The CDR3 region has the DNA TGCGCCAGCAGCTTGGCCCCACGGTCCTCCTACAATGAGCAGTTCTTC.

This clone was detected only a few times. The chain uses TRBV5-1 and TRBJ1-6; 9 positions agree with TRBD1. V shed 3 bases, J shed 7 bases, and the junction held 8 bases outside the gene matches. Germline-derived CDR1 and CDR2 are SGHRS and YFSETQ. This CDR3 is built from 16 residues. CDR3 amino acids: CASSYTSGTGNSPLHF. The CDR3 DNA sequence: TGCGCCAGCAGCTATACTTCCGGGACAGGGAATTCACCCCTCCACTTT.

The CDR3 loop is CASSQERVGGYTF. CDR3 in DNA: TGTGCCAGCAGCCAAGAGAGGGTGGGAGGCTACACCTTC. The genes are TRBV3-1 (or the pseudogene TRBV3-2) and TRBJ1-2; no reliable D call. CDR1 is LGHDT and CDR2 is YNNKEL in the germline V gene (reference sequence). The CDR3 extends over 13 amino acids. Trimming stripped 0 bases from V and 8 bases from J, with 10 bases between.

V gene TRBV29-1 combines with J gene TRBJ2-7, with 7 bases lining up with TRBD1. Germline CDR1 SQVTM, CDR2 ANQGSEA. V dropped 7 bases and J dropped 3; count of bases not matched to a gene: 12. The CDR3 contains 14 residues. As DNA, the CDR3 is TGCAGCGCCGAAGACAGGGTCGGGTTCTACGAGCAGTACTTC. Protein product: CSAEDRVGFYEQYF.

The chain employs TRBV7-2 and TRBJ1-6; the D gene is possibly TRBD1 (5 bases). Deletions cut 4 bases from V and 10 bases from J, with 14 bases between. This CDR3 has 14 amino acids. CDR1 and CDR2 (germline): SGHTA, FQGNSA. The CDR3 protein is CASSSTRRESPLHF. Written as DNA, the CDR3 is TGTGCCAGCAGCTCCACCCGCAGGGAATCACCCCTCCACTTT.

The chain has TRBV3-1 (or the pseudogene TRBV3-2) and TRBJ2-2; D remains unclear. The CDR3 totals 15 residues. V shed 4 bases and J shed 6 bases, with 15 bases lying between them. Per the germline V gene, CDR1 is LGHDT and CDR2 is YNNKEL (reference sequence). CDR3 sequence reads: CASSRKKTAPGELFF. In nucleotides, the CDR3 is TGTGCCAGCAGCCGTAAGAAAACAGCCCCCGGGGAGCTGTTTTTT.

The chain is built from TRBV6-5 and TRBJ1-1; D possibly corresponds to TRBD1 (5 bases). CDR1 is MNHEY and CDR2 is SVGAGI in the germline V gene. The CDR3 covers 14 residues. With 2 bases removed from V and 1 base from J, the gap between germline ends came to 8 bases. CDR3 sequence (DNA): TGTGCCAGCAGTTACGGAGACAGGAACACTGAAGCTTTCTTT. The encoded protein is CASSYGDRNTEAFF.

The rearrangement links TRBV2 to TRBJ1-1; D ambiguous. V lost 6 bases and J lost 4, with 18 bases in between. CDR3 length: 15 amino acids. Germline V gene data show CDR1 as SNHLY and CDR2 as FYNNEI. This CDR3 reads CASRAFTRLGTEAFF. In DNA, the CDR3 is TGTGCCAGCAGAGCCTTCACGAGGTTGGGCACTGAAGCTTTCTTT.

The gene calls are TRBV12-3 or TRBV12-4 and TRBJ1-2, with unresolved D. The CDR3 contains 13 residues. V lost 2 bases, J lost 7 bases, and 11 bases lay in between. CDR3 nucleotide sequence: TGTGCCAGCAGTTTATTTGAGGGCGCTGGCTACACCTTC. This sequence encodes CASSLFEGAGYTF.

The V call is TRBV2, the J call TRBJ1-5; TRBD1 matches at 7 bases. The CDR3 has 15 amino acids. V lost 6 bases to trimming and J lost 2 bases; unmatched junction nucleotides: 7. Germline CDR1 is SNHLY and CDR2 is FYNNEI. CDR3 residues: CASRPDRVGNQPQHF. The CDR3 DNA is TGTGCCAGCAGGCCCGACAGGGTGGGCAATCAGCCCCAGCATTTT.

The chain joins TRBV30 to TRBJ1-1; 7 bases match TRBD1. V lost 7 bases and J lost 3; bases outside the gene matches: 11. Germline V gene data show CDR1 as GTSNPN and CDR2 as SVGIG (reference sequence). This CDR3 region has 14 residues. CDR3 sequence: CASTTSTGYTEAFF. Written as DNA, the CDR3 is TGTGCCTCCACCACATCGACAGGGTACACTGAAGCTTTCTTT.

The CDR3, as DNA: TGTGCCAGCAGTGAACCCCCAGGGCATTTT. Its protein is CASSEPPGHF. The chain recombines TRBV6-4 with TRBJ1-5; the D is unclear. Germline values: CDR1 MRHNA, CDR2 SNTAGT. V lost 3 bases, J lost 15 bases, and 9 bases lay in between. The CDR3 runs 10 residues.

The CDR3 sequence is CASSLGTGGGQNEQYF. The CDR3 bases are TGTGCCAGCAGCTTAGGAACCGGGGGGGGCCAGAACGAGCAGTACTTC. V is TRBV7-9 and J is TRBJ2-7; 8 bases agree with TRBD2. V lost 1 base, J lost 5 bases, and 10 bases stayed unmatched. This CDR3 is 16 amino acids long. Germline V gene sequence: CDR1 SEHNR, CDR2 FQNEAQ (reference sequence).

V and J are TRBV19 and TRBJ2-6; 12 positions match TRBD1. The ends lost 3 bases at V and 3 bases at J; junction bases unmatched: 12. CDR3 length equals 20 residues. Germline V CDR1 and CDR2: LNHDA, SQIVND (reference sequence). For the CDR3, the DNA is TGTGCCAGTAGTATCCCCTCGGGACAGGGGGCCCCATTTGGGGCCAACGTCCTGACTTTC. Translated, it gives CASSIPSGQGAPFGANVLTF. Full variable domain (outside the CDR3, taken from reference TRBV19 and TRBJ2-6): DGGITQSPKYLFRKEGQNVTLSCEQNLNHDAMYWYRQDPGQGLRLIYYSQIVNDFQKGDIAEGYSVSREKKESFPLTVTSAQKNPTAFYLCASSIPSGQGAPFGANVLTFGAGSRLTVL.

The chain links TRBV4-2 to TRBJ2-1; 11 bases are shared with TRBD2. The CDR3 is made up of 16 amino acids. Trimming cost V 5 bases and J 7 bases; bases outside gene matches: 10. The germline V gene has CDR1 LGHNA and CDR2 YNFKEQ. CDR3 nucleotide sequence: TGTGCCAGCAGCGGTAGCGGGGGGGGGAAGCTTAATGAGCAGTTCTTC. The encoded protein is CASSGSGGGKLNEQFF.